This TCR beta chain was recovered during a study of CD8 T cells in ankylosing spondylitis. Libraries of TCR beta came from quantitative 5'-RACE with molecular barcodes. TCRdb ran MiXCR on the 5' RACE reads and lists one entry per CDR3 protein. The top ten clones hold about 20% of a sample with some 700,000 distinct CDR3 sequences, over 15% of them seen once. The study's findings and limits: Made up of about eight highly homologous variants, a TCR beta motif appeared characteristic of ankylosing spondylitis blood. Some of the motif variants had earlier been found in reactive arthritis patients' fluid and blood.

This clonotype was found a few times. The target antigen is unknown. The sample consisted of blood, either unsorted or a sorted T cell fraction (not recorded which). This receptor was identified in a male donor with ankylosing spondylitis.

This CDR3 is CASSLPDPTYEQYF. CDR3 coding DNA: TGCGCCAGCAGCTTGCCAGACCCTACCTACGAGCAGTACTTC. J is TRBJ2-7 and V is TRBV5-1; D gene uncertain. This CDR3 spans 14 amino acids. Germline V lookup: CDR1 SGHRS, CDR2 YFSETQ. Trimming shortened V by 1 base and J by 2 bases, and 10 bases separated the two germline ends.